The T cell receptor (beta chain) under discussion was sequenced for a study of blood T cell repertoires in COVID-19. This clone was observed a single time. The junction shows a germline mismatch at one end, possibly a read error. Using immunoSEQ multiplex PCR, the repertoire was profiled, and TCRdb retains in-frame clones only, with some absent. The data show approximately 240,000 clones, around nine tenths seen once. The CDR3 spans 15 residues. Germline CDR1 is SSHAT and CDR2 is FNYEAQ (reference sequence). This receptor was taken from a woman between 40 and 50 years old who had recovered from COVID-19. Material for sequencing was peripheral blood. The rearrangement joins TRBV7-7 to TRBJ2-7, with a weak D call TRBD2 (6 bases). CDR3 DNA: TGTGCTAGCAGCTCGCACCCCGGAGGGGCCTACGAGCAGTACTTC. Encoded protein: CASSSHPGGAYEQYF.